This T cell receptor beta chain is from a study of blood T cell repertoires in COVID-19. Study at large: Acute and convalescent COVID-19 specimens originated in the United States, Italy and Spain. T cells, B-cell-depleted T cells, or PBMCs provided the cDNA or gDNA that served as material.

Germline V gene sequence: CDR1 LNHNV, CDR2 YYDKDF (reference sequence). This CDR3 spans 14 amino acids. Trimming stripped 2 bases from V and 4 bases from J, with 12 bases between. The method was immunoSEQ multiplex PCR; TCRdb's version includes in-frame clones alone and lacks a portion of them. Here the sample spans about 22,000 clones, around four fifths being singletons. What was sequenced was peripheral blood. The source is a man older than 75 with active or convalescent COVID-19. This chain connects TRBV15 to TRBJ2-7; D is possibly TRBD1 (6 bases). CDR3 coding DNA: TGTGCCACCAGCAGACACCCCCAGGGGTACGAGCAGTACTTC. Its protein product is CATSRHPQGYEQYF.